This TCR beta chain emerged from a study of T cell responses to AZD1222 COVID-19 vaccine. Findings and caveats of the study: The donor cohort was predominantly white British with a female majority, and clonal diversity may have been underestimated. Among AZD1222 vaccinees, only five or six were seropositive at baseline.

Analysis merged second doses at about 4 or about 12 weeks. A word on this clone: As yet, its antigen is unknown.

Measured with immunoSEQ multiplex PCR; TCRdb has only the in-frame clones, and not every one. This sample has about 270,000 clones; roughly 93% occur once, and the top ten carry roughly 0.6%. V dropped 1 base and J dropped 2; count of bases not matched to a gene: 10. Germline CDR1 KGHSY, CDR2 FQNENV. The CDR3 is 18 amino acids. The starting material was peripheral blood, obtained 28 days after the second AZD1222 dose. This clonotype was obtained from an adult who received the AZD1222 COVID-19 vaccine. V is TRBV16 and J is TRBJ1-4; 7 positions agree with TRBD1. The CDR3 here is CASSQWRLEGATNEKLFF. In nucleotides, the CDR3 is TGTGCCAGCAGCCAATGGCGTCTTGAGGGGGCGACTAATGAAAAACTGTTTTTT.